One and the same sample provided the 20 T cell receptor beta chains below, sequenced in a study of molecular identifiers for immune sequencing clone quantification. Via MiXCR, TCRdb re-called the PCR reads, giving one row per CDR3 protein. The sample contains about 640,000 distinct CDR3 sequences, just under 20% of which appear only once. Sequenced: naive CD8+ T cells from blood, with Jurkat cell RNA spiked in. The subset here: FACS-sorted CD8+CD4-CCR7+CD45RA+ naive T cells. Every receptor here comes from a human donor in good health. Some libraries in this study had Jurkat cell RNA spiked in.

This clonotype was seen a handful of times. The V gene is TRBV2, the J gene TRBJ2-7; D unclear. The germline V gene encodes CDR1 SNHLY and CDR2 FYNNEI. Trimming took 7 bases from V and 2 from J, leaving 9 bases between them. CDR3 length: 12 amino acids. The CDR3 DNA reads as TGTGCCAGCAATAACAGTCCCTACGAGCAGTACTTC. Protein: CASNNSPYEQYF.

This clonotype was seen ten or more times. The V call is TRBV6-5, the J call TRBJ2-5; 7 nucleotides match TRBD1. The germline CDR1 and CDR2 sequences are MNHEY and SVGAGI. V trimming: 6 bases; J trimming: 11 bases; junction bases outside the gene matches: 9. This CDR3 is built from 12 residues. CDR3 region: CASSYNRDRQYF. CDR3 DNA sequence: TGTGCCAGCAGCTATAACCGGGACAGACAGTACTTC.

This clonotype was picked up a small number of times. The CDR3 coding sequence is TGTGCCAGCAGCCTCCCGTCAGGGGTCGGGGCCAACGTCCTGACTTTC. The encoded protein is CASSLPSGVGANVLTF. The V call is TRBV11-2, the J call TRBJ2-6; a possible D gene is TRBD1 (6 bases). With 5 bases removed from V and 4 bases from J, the gap between germline ends came to 15 bases. Germline V lookup: CDR1 SGHAT, CDR2 FQNNGV. The CDR3 has 16 amino acids.

A few counts support this clonotype. The genes are TRBV30 and TRBJ2-2; no clear D. The CDR3 runs to 11 residues. Deletions cut 5 bases from V and 6 bases from J, with 7 bases between. Per the germline V gene, CDR1 is GTSNPN and CDR2 is SVGIG (reference sequence). The CDR3 loop is CAWDSAGELFF. The CDR3 DNA follows: TGTGCCTGGGACTCCGCCGGGGAGCTGTTTTTT.

This clonotype was found many times. The rearrangement links TRBV12-3 or TRBV12-4 to TRBJ1-6; possibly TRBD1 for D (6 bases). V was trimmed by 5 bases and J by 6 bases, leaving 11 bases between them. The CDR3 is made up of 14 amino acids. The CDR3 protein is CASSPTGRNSPLHF. CDR3 DNA sequence: TGTGCCAGCAGTCCAACAGGGCGTAATTCACCCCTCCACTTT.

This clonotype was recorded many times. This sequence joins TRBV10-3 and TRBJ2-7; a possible D gene is TRBD1 (7 bases). The ends were cut back, 11 bases at V and 1 base at J, with 15 bases in the middle. Germline CDR1 reads ENHRY; CDR2 reads SYGVKD. This CDR3 is built from 13 residues. The CDR3, as DNA: TGTGCCTCGGCGGGACAGTCATCCTACGAGCAGTACTTC. It is translated as CASAGQSSYEQYF.

This clonotype was recorded at least ten times. The V call is TRBV7-2, the J call TRBJ2-5; TRBD1 agrees at 8 bases. The length of the CDR3 is 14 residues. Germline V lookup: CDR1 SGHTA, CDR2 FQGNSA. Trimming cost V 8 bases and J 5 bases; bases outside gene matches: 10. CDR3 sequence reads: CASSEDRVLETQYF. DNA for the CDR3: TGTGCCAGCTCTGAGGACAGGGTCTTGGAGACCCAGTACTTC.

This clonotype came up once. A much larger clone lies a single base off, so this may be a read error. The chain employs TRBV20-1 and TRBJ1-1; no clear D gene. The V gene's germline CDR1 is DFQATT and CDR2 SNEGSKA (reference sequence). The CDR3 spans 13 residues. CDR3 sequence reads: CNARGLDRSEAFF. As DNA, the CDR3 is TGCAATGCTAGAGGTCTGGACCGTTCGGAAGCTTTCTTT.

At least ten counts were recorded for this clonotype. V gene TRBV6-5 combines with J gene TRBJ2-3; unclear D gene. This CDR3 comprises 14 residues. Trimming took off 6 bases at V and 6 bases at J, with 16 bases between the two ends. CDR1 and CDR2 from the germline V gene are MNHEY and SVGAGI. CDR3 residues: CASSPFNAHDTQYF. For the CDR3, the DNA is TGTGCCAGCAGCCCCTTTAACGCCCATGATACGCAGTATTTT.

This clonotype was detected a few times. The CDR3 coding sequence is TGTGCCAGCAGCGCTGGGGGGGCGGAGCGAGAGTACGAGCAGTACTTC. It translates to CASSAGGAEREYEQYF. The chain uses TRBV9 and TRBJ2-7; D possibly corresponds to TRBD2 (7 bases). This CDR3 contains 16 residues. Trimming removed 3 bases from V and 4 bases from J, with 20 bases in between. Germline V gene sequence: CDR1 SGDLS, CDR2 YYNGEE.

The sample holds many counts of this clonotype. The chain combines TRBV20-1 with TRBJ2-5; the D gene could be TRBD1 or TRBD2 (6 bases each). Germline CDR1 and CDR2: DFQATT and SNEGSKA (reference sequence). V was pared by 0 bases and J by 6 bases, with 17 bases between. This CDR3 has 15 amino acids. The CDR3 DNA reads as TGCAGTGCTAGAGACGATGGGGGGCCGTTAAAGACCCAGTACTTC. It codes for CSARDDGGPLKTQYF.

Many counts were recorded for this clonotype. The chain recombines TRBV11-2 with TRBJ2-3, with D uncertain. Germline CDR1 SGHAT, CDR2 FQNNGV. V was pared by 1 base and J by 6 bases, with 11 bases between. There are 14 residues in the CDR3. CDR3 coding DNA: TGTGCCAGCAGCTTAGTAGGCGCGGTCGATACGCAGTATTTT. Translation: CASSLVGAVDTQYF.

J is TRBJ2-1 and V is TRBV19, with D uncertain. V lost 5 bases and J lost 10, with 12 bases in between. Germline V CDR1 and CDR2: LNHDA, SQIVND (reference sequence). CDR3 size: 12 residues. CDR3 sequence reads: CASSWHPMEQFF. For the CDR3, the DNA is TGTGCCAGTAGTTGGCACCCCATGGAGCAGTTCTTC.

The gene calls are TRBV2 and TRBJ2-2; 12 bases map to TRBD2. Germline V CDR1 and CDR2: SNHLY, FYNNEI. The CDR3 is 19 amino acids. J was trimmed by 2 bases and V by 1 base; bases with no gene match: 8. CDR3 region: CASSEGPAGLAGNTGELFF. CDR3 coding DNA: TGTGCCAGCAGTGAAGGCCCCGCGGGACTAGCGGGCAACACCGGGGAGCTGTTTTTT.

On this clonotype itself: One end of the junction is discordant with germline, which a read error may explain. This sequence joins TRBV19 and TRBJ2-7, with 8 bases aligning to TRBD2. CDR1 LNHDA and CDR2 SQIVND come from the germline V gene (reference sequence). The length of the CDR3 is 15 residues. The CDR3 sequence: CAGSPSGGGTYEQYF. CDR3 sequence (DNA): TGTGCCGGTAGCCCCTCGGGCGGGGGGACCTACGAGCAGTACTTC.

The count of this clonotype is one. A read error may explain this, as a much larger clone is one base away. The chain employs TRBV20-1 and TRBJ1-2; D remains unclear. This CDR3 is built from 13 residues. From germline, CDR1 is DFQATT and CDR2 SNEGSKA (reference sequence). V gave up 6 bases and J gave up 3 bases, with 14 bases separating them. CDR3 amino acids: CSAVDGGDYGYTF. CDR3 sequence (DNA): TGCAGTGCCGTAGACGGCGGGGACTATGGCTACACCTTC.

This clonotype was counted at least ten times. V and J are TRBV30 and TRBJ2-3; 11 bases line up with TRBD2. The CDR3 is 16 residues long. The V segment lost 2 bases and the J segment 0 bases; nucleotides outside the gene matches: 4. Germline CDR1 GTSNPN, CDR2 SVGIG (reference sequence). CDR3 residues: CAWSPGLAGSTDTQYF. In nucleotides, the CDR3 is TGTGCCTGGAGTCCCGGACTAGCGGGCAGCACAGATACGCAGTATTTT.

This clonotype occurred many times. The rearrangement uses TRBV18 and TRBJ2-7; 14 bases fit TRBD2. From germline, CDR1 is KGHSH and CDR2 LQKENI. There are 15 residues in the CDR3. Unmatched junction bases numbered 3, after V lost 3 bases and J lost 5 bases. The CDR3 nucleotides are TGTGCCAGCTCACCTGGGACTAGCGGGAGTAACGAGCAGTACTTC. Translating it yields CASSPGTSGSNEQYF.

In regard to this clonotype: A read error is possible here, since a much larger clone lies one base away. The final CDR3 position lacks the conserved phenylalanine or tryptophan, pointing to a likely read error. The chain couples TRBV24-1 to TRBJ2-1; 11 nucleotides agree with TRBD2. The trim removed 12 bases at V and 0 bases at J, leaving 9 bases unmatched. Germline V lookup: CDR1 KGHDR, CDR2 SFDVKD. This CDR3 has 16 residues. CDR3 region: CASPASGGTSYNEQFL. The DNA for the CDR3 is TGTGCCTCGCCCGCTAGCGGGGGGACCTCCTACAATGAGCAGTTCCTC.

The chain recombines TRBV7-6 with TRBJ1-5; a weak D match, TRBD1 (5 bases). Per germline, CDR1 SGHVS and CDR2 FNYEAQ. CDR3 length: 14 amino acids. The V gene lost 1 base and the J gene lost 6 bases, with 10 bases spanning the gap. The DNA for the CDR3 is TGTGCCAGCAGCTTAGAACGGGGGGGTCAGCCCCAGCATTTT. Translating it yields CASSLERGGQPQHF.